A selection of T cell receptor beta chains follows, all from one sample in a study of T cell repertoires in cytomegalovirus infection. TCRdb re-called the reads through MiXCR, storing one row per CDR3 protein. This table has approximately 500,000 distinct CDR3 sequences, approximately 15% appearing once. Material: CD8+ T cells from PBMCs. The receptors originated from a human donor in good health (CMV status not recorded). Some clones in this sample may be carry-over from other donors' samples. CDR3s leave out the opening cysteine and the closing phenylalanine or tryptophan. The D gene is left open where the match is weak. Size is omitted from some rows. Given values are once, few, many or a class for expanded clones.

clone size: NA
V gene: TRBV5-8
D gene: NA
CDR3 protein: ASTWGVEGNQPQH

clone size: many
V gene: TRBV12-3/TRBV12-4
D gene: TRBD2
CDR3 protein: ASQGLGGSEQY

clone size: NA
V gene: TRBV6-4
D gene: TRBD2
CDR3 protein: ASSPGTSGRSYNEQF

clone size: many
V gene: TRBV7-9
D gene: NA
CDR3 protein: ASSPKGTLTVNYGYT

clone size: many
V gene: TRBV6-2/TRBV6-3
D gene: TRBD1
CDR3 protein: ASSYLGTGVSPRHNEQF

clone size: few
V gene: TRBV5-6
D gene: TRBD1
CDR3 protein: ASSLNRGLYGYT

clone size: few
V gene: TRBV20-1
D gene: TRBD2
CDR3 protein: SARGGRLAGVPYNEQF

clone size: NA
V gene: TRBV19
D gene: NA
CDR3 protein: ARHQKDPTNEKLF

clone size: NA
V gene: TRBV7-4
D gene: TRBD2
CDR3 protein: ASSLEVGTSGSQETQY

clone size: many
V gene: TRBV6-1
D gene: NA
CDR3 protein: ASSDRVQETQY

clone size: many
V gene: TRBV18
D gene: TRBD2
CDR3 protein: ASSPPLGLAERTDTQY

clone size: NA
V gene: TRBV4-2
D gene: NA
CDR3 protein: ASSRGLLNEQF

clone size: NA
V gene: TRBV6-6
D gene: NA
CDR3 protein: ASSYVRGSYGYT

clone size: many
V gene: TRBV7-8
D gene: NA
CDR3 protein: ASSLVPGTSYNEQF

clone size: many
V gene: TRBV7-9
D gene: NA
CDR3 protein: ASNEGGSYEQY

clone size: NA
V gene: TRBV4-1
D gene: NA
CDR3 protein: ASSQEEANYGYT

clone size: few
V gene: TRBV7-3
D gene: NA
CDR3 protein: ASSLGLRQATGELF

clone size: few
V gene: TRBV3-1
D gene: NA
CDR3 protein: ASSQDWGGHTGELF

clone size: once
V gene: TRBV15
D gene: TRBD2
CDR3 protein: ATSWTSGGGSEQY

clone size: many
V gene: TRBV12-3/TRBV12-4
D gene: NA
CDR3 protein: ASSWAGAGNEQF

clone size: many
V gene: TRBV27
D gene: NA
CDR3 protein: ASSPGLVNQPQH

clone size: many
V gene: TRBV27
D gene: NA
CDR3 protein: ASSLESNQPQH

clone size: once
V gene: TRBV5-4
D gene: TRBD1
CDR3 protein: ASSAGTALSGNTIY

clone size: NA
V gene: TRBV4-1
D gene: TRBD2
CDR3 protein: ASSRDLSGNEQF

clone size: many
V gene: TRBV12-3/TRBV12-4
D gene: TRBD2
CDR3 protein: ASTKRGERGYQETQY

clone size: few
V gene: TRBV5-8
D gene: NA
CDR3 protein: ASSLWSRGDSYNEQF

clone size: many
V gene: TRBV7-3
D gene: NA
CDR3 protein: ASSLVEGEVEQF

clone size: many
V gene: TRBV7-2
D gene: NA
CDR3 protein: ASSFPPGNTGELF

clone size: many
V gene: TRBV12-3/TRBV12-4
D gene: NA
CDR3 protein: ASSSSGRVDSASRPGNTIY

clone size: few
V gene: TRBV9
D gene: NA
CDR3 protein: ASSATSRWGETQY

clone size: many
V gene: TRBV7-3
D gene: NA
CDR3 protein: ASSSRTGRGTYEQY

clone size: few
V gene: TRBV7-9
D gene: NA
CDR3 protein: ASSVGDRYEQY

clone size: many
V gene: TRBV7-6
D gene: NA
CDR3 protein: ASSFLSGNEQF

clone size: few
V gene: TRBV6-5
D gene: TRBD1
CDR3 protein: ASSGQAYQPQH

clone size: NA
V gene: TRBV4-2
D gene: NA
CDR3 protein: ASSQVGVADTYEQY

clone size: few
V gene: TRBV6-1
D gene: TRBD1
CDR3 protein: ASISLQGSSNQPQH

clone size: many
V gene: TRBV6-1
D gene: TRBD1
CDR3 protein: ASSGIQGTGEETQY

clone size: many
V gene: TRBV7-2
D gene: NA
CDR3 protein: ASSLAKGVNEQY

clone size: NA
V gene: TRBV30
D gene: NA
CDR3 protein: AYRGSYEQY

clone size: many
V gene: TRBV6-1
D gene: TRBD1
CDR3 protein: ASSEVFRGARGYT

clone size: many
V gene: TRBV24-1
D gene: TRBD1
CDR3 protein: ATSETWDRGGYNEQF

clone size: many
V gene: TRBV27
D gene: NA
CDR3 protein: ASSLWGEGSSSYNSPLH

clone size: many
V gene: TRBV29-1
D gene: NA
CDR3 protein: SVVDSRRKNTEAF

clone size: NA
V gene: TRBV5-6
D gene: TRBD1
CDR3 protein: ASRSNRDRTYYGNTIY

clone size: NA
V gene: TRBV27
D gene: NA
CDR3 protein: ASSLAMAHGEQF

clone size: many
V gene: TRBV27
D gene: TRBD1
CDR3 protein: ASSTRTGAGSEQY

clone size: NA
V gene: TRBV29-1
D gene: NA
CDR3 protein: SVEPQDNYGYT